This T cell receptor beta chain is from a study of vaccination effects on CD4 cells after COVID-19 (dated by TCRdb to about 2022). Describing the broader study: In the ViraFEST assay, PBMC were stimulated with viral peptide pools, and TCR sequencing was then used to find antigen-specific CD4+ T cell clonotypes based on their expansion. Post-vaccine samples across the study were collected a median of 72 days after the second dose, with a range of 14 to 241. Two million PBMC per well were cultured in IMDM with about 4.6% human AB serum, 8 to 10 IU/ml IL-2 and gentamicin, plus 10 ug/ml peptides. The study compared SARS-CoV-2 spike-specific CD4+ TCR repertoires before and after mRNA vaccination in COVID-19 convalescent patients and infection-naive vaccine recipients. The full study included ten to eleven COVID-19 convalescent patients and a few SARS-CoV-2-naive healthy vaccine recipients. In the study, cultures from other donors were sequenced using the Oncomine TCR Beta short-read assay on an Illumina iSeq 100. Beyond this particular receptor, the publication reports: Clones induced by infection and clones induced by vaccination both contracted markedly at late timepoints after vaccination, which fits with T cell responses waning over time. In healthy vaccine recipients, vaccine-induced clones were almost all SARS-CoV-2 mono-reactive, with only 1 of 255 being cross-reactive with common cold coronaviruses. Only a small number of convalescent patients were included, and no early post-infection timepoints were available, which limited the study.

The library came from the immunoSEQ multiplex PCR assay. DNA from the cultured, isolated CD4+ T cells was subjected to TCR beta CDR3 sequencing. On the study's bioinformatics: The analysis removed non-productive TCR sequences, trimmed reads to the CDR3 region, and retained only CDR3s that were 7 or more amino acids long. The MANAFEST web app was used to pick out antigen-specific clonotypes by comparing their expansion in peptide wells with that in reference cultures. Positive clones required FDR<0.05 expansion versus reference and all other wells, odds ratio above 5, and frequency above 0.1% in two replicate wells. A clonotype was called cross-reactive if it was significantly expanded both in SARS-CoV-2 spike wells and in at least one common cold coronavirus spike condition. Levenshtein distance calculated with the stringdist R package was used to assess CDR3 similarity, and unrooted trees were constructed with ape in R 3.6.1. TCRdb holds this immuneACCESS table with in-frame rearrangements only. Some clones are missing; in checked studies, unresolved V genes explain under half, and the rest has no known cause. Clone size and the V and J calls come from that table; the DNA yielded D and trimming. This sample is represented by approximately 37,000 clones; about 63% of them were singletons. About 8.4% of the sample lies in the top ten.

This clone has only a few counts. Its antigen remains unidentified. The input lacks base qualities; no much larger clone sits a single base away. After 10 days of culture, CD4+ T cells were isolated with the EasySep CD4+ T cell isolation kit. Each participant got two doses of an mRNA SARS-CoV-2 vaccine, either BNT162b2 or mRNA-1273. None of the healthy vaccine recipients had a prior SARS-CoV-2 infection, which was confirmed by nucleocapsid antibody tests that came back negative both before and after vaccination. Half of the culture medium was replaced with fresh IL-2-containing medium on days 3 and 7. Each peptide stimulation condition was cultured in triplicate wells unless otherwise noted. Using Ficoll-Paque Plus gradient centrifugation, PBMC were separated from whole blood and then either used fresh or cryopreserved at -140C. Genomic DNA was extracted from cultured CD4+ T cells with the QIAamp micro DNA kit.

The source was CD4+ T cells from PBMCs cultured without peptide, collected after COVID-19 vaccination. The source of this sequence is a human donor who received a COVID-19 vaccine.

For the CDR3, the sequence is CASSQARSGLAGVTDTQYF. The DNA sequence is given as TGCGCCAGCAGCCAAGCAAGGTCGGGACTAGCGGGAGTTACAGATACGCAGTATTTT. The V gene is TRBV4-1 and the J gene is TRBJ2-3; 14 of the junction bases match TRBD2. There are 19 amino acids in the CDR3, from cysteine to phenylalanine inclusive. Only the CDR3 DNA is retained, 57 bases long and in frame from the first base. In the germline V gene, CDR1 corresponds to MGHRA and CDR2 to YSYEKL. The junction shows trimming of 1 base on V and 3 bases on J, and the gene matches do not reach 9 bases of it.